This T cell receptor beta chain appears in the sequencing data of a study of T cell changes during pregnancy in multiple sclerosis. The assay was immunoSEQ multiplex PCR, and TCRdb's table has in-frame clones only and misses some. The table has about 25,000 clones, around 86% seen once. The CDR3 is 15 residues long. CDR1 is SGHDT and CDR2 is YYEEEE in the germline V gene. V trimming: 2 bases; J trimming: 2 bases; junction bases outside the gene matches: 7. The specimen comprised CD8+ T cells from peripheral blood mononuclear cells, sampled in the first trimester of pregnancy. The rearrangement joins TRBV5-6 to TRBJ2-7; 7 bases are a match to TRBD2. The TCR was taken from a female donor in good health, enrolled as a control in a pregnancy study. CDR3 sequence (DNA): TGTGCCAGCAGCTTACTAGCGAATCTTGCCTACGAGCAGTACTTC. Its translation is CASSLLANLAYEQYF.